The clone carrying this TCR beta chain occurred many times. These data originate in a study of T-cell reconstitution after alpha-beta-depleted transplantation in children. Preparation of the TCRbeta library used unique molecular identifiers. Each CDR3 protein is one row after TCRdb ran MiXCR on the PCR reads. This table holds about 230,000 distinct CDR3 sequences, approximately 9.7% found once. Germline loops: CDR1 SNHLY, CDR2 FYNNEI. This CDR3 spans 16 amino acids. Trimming stripped 1 base from V and 5 bases from J, with 14 bases between. Material: PBMCs from the stem cell graft donor, obtained from the stem cell graft. This TCR was sampled from a human donor who donated a stem cell graft to a child with SCID. The chain combines TRBV2 with TRBJ1-4; D remains unclear. The CDR3 region has the DNA TGTGCCAGCAGTGAAGTACACCACCTTGCCAATGAAAAACTGTTTTTT. This gives the protein CASSEVHHLANEKLFF. Full variable domain (remainder filled in from reference TRBV2 and TRBJ1-4): EPEVTQTPSHQVTQMGQEVILRCVPISNHLYFYWYRQILGQKVEFLVSFYNNEISEKSEIFDDQFSVERPDGSNFTLKIRSTKLEDSAMYFCASSEVHHLANEKLFFGSGTQLSVL.